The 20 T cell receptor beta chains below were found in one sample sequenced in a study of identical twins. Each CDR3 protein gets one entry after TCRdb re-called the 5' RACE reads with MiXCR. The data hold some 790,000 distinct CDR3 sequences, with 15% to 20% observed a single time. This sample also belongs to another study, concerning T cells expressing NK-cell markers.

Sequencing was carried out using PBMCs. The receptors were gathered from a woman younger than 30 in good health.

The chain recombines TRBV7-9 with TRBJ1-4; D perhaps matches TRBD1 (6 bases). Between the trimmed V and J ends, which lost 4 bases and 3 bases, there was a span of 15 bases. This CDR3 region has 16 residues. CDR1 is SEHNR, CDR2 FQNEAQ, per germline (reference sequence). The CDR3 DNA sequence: TGTGCCAGCAGCTCGTCGCGGGGGCGAGCTAATGAAAAACTGTTTTTT. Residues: CASSSSRGRANEKLFF.

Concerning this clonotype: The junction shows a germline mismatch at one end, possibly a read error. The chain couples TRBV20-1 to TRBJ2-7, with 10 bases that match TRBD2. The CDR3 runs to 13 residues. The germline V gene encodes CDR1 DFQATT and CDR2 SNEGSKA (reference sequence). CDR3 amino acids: CSARAGGLDEQYF. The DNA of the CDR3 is TGCAGTGCCAGAGCGGGAGGGTTGGACGAGCAGTACTTC.

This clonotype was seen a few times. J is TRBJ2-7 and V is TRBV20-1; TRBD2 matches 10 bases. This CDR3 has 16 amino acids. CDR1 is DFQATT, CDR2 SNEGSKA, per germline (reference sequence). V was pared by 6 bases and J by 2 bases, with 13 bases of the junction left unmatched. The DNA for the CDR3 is TGCAGTGCCATAGAGACGGGGAGCGGGGGGGCCTACGAGCAGTACTTC. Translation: CSAIETGSGGAYEQYF.

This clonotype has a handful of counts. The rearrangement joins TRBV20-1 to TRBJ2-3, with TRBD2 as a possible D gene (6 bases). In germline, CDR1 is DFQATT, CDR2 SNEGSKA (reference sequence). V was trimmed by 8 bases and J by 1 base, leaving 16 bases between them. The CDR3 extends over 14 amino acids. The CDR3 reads CSPRRGGGTDTQYF. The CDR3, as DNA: TGCAGTCCGCGGCGGGGAGGCGGCACAGATACGCAGTATTTT.

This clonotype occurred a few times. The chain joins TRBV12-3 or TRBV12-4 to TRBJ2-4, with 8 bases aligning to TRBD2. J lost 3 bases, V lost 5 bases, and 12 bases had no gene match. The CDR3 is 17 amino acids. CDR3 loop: CASSHDLGLGGKNIQYF. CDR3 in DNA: TGTGCCAGCAGTCACGACCTGGGACTAGGCGGCAAAAACATTCAGTACTTC.

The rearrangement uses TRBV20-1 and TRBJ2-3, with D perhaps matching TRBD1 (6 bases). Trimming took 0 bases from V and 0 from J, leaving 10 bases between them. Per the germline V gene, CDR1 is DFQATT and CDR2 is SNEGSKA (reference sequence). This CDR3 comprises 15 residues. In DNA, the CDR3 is TGCAGTGCTAGAGAGTGGGGGCTTAGCACAGATACGCAGTATTTT. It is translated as CSAREWGLSTDTQYF.

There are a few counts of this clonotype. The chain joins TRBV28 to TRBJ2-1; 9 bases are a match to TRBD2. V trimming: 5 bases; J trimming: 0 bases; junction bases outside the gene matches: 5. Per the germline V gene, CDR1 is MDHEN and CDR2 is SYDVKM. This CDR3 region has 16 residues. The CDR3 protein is CASSPRSGSSYNEQFF. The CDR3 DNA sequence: TGTGCCAGCAGTCCACGTAGCGGGAGCTCCTACAATGAGCAGTTCTTC. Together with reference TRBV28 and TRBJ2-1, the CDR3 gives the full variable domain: DVKVTQSSRYLVKRTGEKVFLECVQDMDHENMFWYRQDPGLGLRLIYFSYDVKMKEKGDIPEGYSVSREKKERFSLILESASTNQTSMYLCASSPRSGSSYNEQFFGPGTRLTVL.

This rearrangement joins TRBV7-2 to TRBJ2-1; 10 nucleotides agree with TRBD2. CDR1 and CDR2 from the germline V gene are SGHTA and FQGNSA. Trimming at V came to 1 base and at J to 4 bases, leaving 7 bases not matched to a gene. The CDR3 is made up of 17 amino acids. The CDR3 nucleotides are TGTGCCAGCAGCTTAGGTTTTAGCGGGAGGTATTACAATGAGCAGTTCTTC. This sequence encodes CASSLGFSGRYYNEQFF. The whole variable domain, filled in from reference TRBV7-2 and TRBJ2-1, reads GAGVSQSPSNKVTEKGKDVELRCDPISGHTALYWYRQSLGQGLEFLIYFQGNSAPDKSGLPSDRFSAERTGGSVSTLTIQRTQQEDSAVYLCASSLGFSGRYYNEQFFGPGTRLTVL.

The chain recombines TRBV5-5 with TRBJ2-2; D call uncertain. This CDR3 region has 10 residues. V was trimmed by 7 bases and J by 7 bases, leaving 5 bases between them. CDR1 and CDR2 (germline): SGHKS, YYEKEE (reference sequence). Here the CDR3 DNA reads TGTGCCAGCGGAATCGGGGAGCTGTTTTTT. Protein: CASGIGELFF.

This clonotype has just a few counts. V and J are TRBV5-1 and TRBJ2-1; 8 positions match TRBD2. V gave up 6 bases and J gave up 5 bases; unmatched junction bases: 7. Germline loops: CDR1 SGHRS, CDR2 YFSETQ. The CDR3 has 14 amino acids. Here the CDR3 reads CASKTNGGDNEQFF. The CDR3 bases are TGCGCCAGCAAAACCAACGGGGGGGACAATGAGCAGTTCTTC.

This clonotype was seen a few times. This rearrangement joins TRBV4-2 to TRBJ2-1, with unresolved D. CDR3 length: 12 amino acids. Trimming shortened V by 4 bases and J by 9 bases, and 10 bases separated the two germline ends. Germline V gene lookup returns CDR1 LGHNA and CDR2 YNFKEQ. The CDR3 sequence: CASSRVSSEQFF. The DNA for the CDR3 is TGTGCCAGCAGCCGAGTAAGCAGTGAGCAGTTCTTC.

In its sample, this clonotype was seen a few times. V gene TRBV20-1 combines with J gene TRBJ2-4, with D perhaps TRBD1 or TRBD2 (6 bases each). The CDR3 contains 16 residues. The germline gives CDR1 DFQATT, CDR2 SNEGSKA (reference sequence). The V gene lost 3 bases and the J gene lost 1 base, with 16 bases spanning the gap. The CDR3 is CSASPLRGRAKNIQYF. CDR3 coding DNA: TGCAGTGCTAGCCCTCTAAGGGGGAGGGCCAAAAACATTCAGTACTTC.

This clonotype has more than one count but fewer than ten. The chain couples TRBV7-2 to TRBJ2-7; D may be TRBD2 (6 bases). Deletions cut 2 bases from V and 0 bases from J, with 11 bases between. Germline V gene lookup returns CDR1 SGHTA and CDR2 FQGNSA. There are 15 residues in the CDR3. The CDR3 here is CASSLSGGTSYEQYF. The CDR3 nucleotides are TGTGCCAGCAGCTTAAGTGGCGGGACCTCCTACGAGCAGTACTTC.

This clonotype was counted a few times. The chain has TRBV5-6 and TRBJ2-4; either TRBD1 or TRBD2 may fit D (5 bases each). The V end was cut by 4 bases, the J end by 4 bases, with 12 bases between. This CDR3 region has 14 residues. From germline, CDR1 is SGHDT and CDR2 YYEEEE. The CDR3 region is CASSLWDRKNIQYF. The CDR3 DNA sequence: TGTGCCAGCAGCCTTTGGGACCGAAAAAACATTCAGTACTTC.

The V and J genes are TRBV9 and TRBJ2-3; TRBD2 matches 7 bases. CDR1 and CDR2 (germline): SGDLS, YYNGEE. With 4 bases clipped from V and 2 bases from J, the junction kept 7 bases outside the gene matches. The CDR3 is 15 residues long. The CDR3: CASSITGLSTDTQYF. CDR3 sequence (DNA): TGTGCCAGCAGCATAACGGGACTATCCACAGATACGCAGTATTTT.

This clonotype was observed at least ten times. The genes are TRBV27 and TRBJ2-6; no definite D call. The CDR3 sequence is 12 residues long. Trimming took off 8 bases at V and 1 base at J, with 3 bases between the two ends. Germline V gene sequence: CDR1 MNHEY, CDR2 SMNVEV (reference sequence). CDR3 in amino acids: CASGSGANVLTF. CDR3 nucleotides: TGTGCCAGCGGGTCTGGGGCCAACGTCCTGACTTTC.

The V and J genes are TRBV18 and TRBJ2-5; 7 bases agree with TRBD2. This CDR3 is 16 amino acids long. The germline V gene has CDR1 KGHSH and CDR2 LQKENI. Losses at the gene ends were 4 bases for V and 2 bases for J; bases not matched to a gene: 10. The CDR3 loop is CASSRTSEGPQETQYF. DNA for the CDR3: TGTGCCAGCTCACGAACTAGCGAAGGACCTCAAGAGACCCAGTACTTC.

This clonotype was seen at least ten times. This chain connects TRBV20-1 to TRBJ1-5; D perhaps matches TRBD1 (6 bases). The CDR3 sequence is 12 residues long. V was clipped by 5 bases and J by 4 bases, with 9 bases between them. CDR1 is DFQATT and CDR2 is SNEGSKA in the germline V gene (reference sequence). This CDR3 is CSAQGWNQPQHF. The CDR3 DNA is TGCAGTGCTCAGGGGTGGAATCAGCCCCAGCATTTT.

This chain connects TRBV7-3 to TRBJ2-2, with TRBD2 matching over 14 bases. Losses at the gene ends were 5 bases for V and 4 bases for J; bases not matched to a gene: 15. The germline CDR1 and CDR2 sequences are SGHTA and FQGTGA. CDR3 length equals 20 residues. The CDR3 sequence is CASSPASGLAGERPTGELFF. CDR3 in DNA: TGTGCCAGCAGCCCAGCGTCGGGACTAGCGGGGGAGCGACCCACCGGGGAGCTGTTTTTT. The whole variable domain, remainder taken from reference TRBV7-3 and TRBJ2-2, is GAGVSQTPSNKVTEKGKYVELRCDPISGHTALYWYRQSLGQGPEFLIYFQGTGAADDSGLPNDRFFAVRPEGSVSTLKIQRTERGDSAVYLCASSPASGLAGERPTGELFFGEGSRLTVL.

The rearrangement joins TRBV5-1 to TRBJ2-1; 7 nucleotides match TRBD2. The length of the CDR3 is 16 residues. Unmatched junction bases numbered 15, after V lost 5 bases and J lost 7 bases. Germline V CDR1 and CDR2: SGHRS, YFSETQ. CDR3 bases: TGCGCCAGCAGTGAGTGGGAGGGGCGACCTCAAAATGAGCAGTTCTTC. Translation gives CASSEWEGRPQNEQFF.